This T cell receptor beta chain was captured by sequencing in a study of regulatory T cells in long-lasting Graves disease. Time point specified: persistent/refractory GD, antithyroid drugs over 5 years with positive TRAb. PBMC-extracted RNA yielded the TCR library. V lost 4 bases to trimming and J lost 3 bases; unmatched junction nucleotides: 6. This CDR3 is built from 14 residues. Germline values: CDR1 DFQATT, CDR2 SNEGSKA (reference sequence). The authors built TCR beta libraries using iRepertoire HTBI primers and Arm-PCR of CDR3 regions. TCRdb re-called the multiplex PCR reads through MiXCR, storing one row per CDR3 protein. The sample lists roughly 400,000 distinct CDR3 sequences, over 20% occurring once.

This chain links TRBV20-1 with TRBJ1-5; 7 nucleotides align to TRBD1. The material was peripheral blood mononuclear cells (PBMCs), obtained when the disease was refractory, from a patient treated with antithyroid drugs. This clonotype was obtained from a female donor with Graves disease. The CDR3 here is CSAMAGQYNQPQHF. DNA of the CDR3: TGCAGTGCTATGGCGGGACAGTACAATCAGCCCCAGCATTTT.